The present T cell receptor beta chain was sequenced within a study of CD8 T cells in ankylosing spondylitis. This clonotype has a handful of counts. Germline CDR1 and CDR2: SGHTA and FQGNSA. V was clipped by 1 base and J by 3 bases, with 13 bases between them. This CDR3 region has 15 residues. TCRdb reprocessed the 5' RACE reads via MiXCR and lists one record per CDR3 protein. This table has 120,000 or so distinct CDR3 sequences, approximately 13% appearing once. The receptor was derived from a female donor with ankylosing spondylitis or in good health (not recorded which). The source material was blood, either unsorted or a sorted T cell fraction (not recorded which). V usage is TRBV7-2 and J usage is TRBJ2-7, with a weak D call TRBD2 (6 bases). The CDR3 sequence is CASSLDWTTLYEQYF. The CDR3 DNA is TGTGCCAGCAGCTTAGACTGGACTACTCTCTACGAGCAGTACTTC.